This TCR beta chain was captured by sequencing in a study of spatial heterogeneity in lung cancer. As for the study in general: Detection of beta-chain sequences consistently exceeded that of alpha-chain sequences. A unique TCR and UMI combination showed up more than ten times in raw reads, on average.

This clonotype was counted many times. Time point given: sample taken at primary tumor resection. Unsorted tumor, nontumor lung tissue or cryopreserved PBMC supplied the whole RNA. V gave up 5 bases and J gave up 6 bases; unmatched junction bases: 13. The CDR3 has 19 amino acids. Germline values: CDR1 SEHNR, CDR2 FQNEAQ (reference sequence). Each TCR cDNA molecule carried a unique molecular identifier. TCRdb reanalysed the 5' RACE reads using MiXCR and keeps one entry per CDR3 protein. The sample yields some 25,000 distinct CDR3 sequences, 10% to 15% seen once. This material consisted of PBMCs, taken at surgery. The TCR sequence derives from a female donor with early-stage non-small cell lung cancer. V and J are TRBV7-9 and TRBJ2-2; 15 bases line up with TRBD2. The CDR3 loop is CASSQIGLAGGPLSGELFF. The CDR3, as DNA: TGTGCCAGCAGCCAAATAGGACTAGCGGGGGGGCCGCTGTCCGGGGAGCTGTTTTTT. Full variable domain (rest looked up from reference TRBV7-9 and TRBJ2-2): DTGVSQNPRHKITKRGQNVTFRCDPISEHNRLYWYRQTLGQGPEFLTYFQNEAQLEKSRLLSDRFSAERPKGSFSTLEIQRTEQGDSAMYLCASSQIGLAGGPLSGELFFGEGSRLTVL.